The rows below give T cell receptor beta chains drawn from one sample of a study of T cell responses to AZD1222 COVID-19 vaccine. Clones were read by immunoSEQ multiplex PCR, and TCRdb kept only the in-frame ones, dropping some. The table records 180,000 or so clones, 90% to 95% of them present only once. The input for sequencing was peripheral blood, taken on day 0 of AZD1222 vaccination. The receptors were gathered from an adult in good health. CDR3s include the opening cysteine and the closing phenylalanine or tryptophan. Fields, in order: V gene, D gene, J gene, clone size, CDR3 length, CDR3 protein, CDR3 DNA. The D gene is left open where the match is weak. A clone size is listed for some rows: how often the clone was seen (once, few, many), or a class if it is expanded.

TRBV12-3/TRBV12-4	.	TRBJ1-1	.	11	CASSFRTEAFF	TGTGCCAGCAGTTTTAGGACTGAAGCTTTCTTT
TRBV5-1	.	TRBJ1-2	.	16	CASSLDPGTTTYGYTF	TGCGCCAGCAGCTTGGATCCAGGCACTACTACTTATGGCTACACCTTC
TRBV19	.	TRBJ1-1	.	12	CASSEVNTEAFF	TGTGCCAGTAGTGAAGTGAACACTGAAGCTTTCTTT
TRBV27	.	TRBJ2-7	few	13	CASGGGELRVQYF	TGTGCCAGCGGCGGAGGGGAATTGAGGGTGCAGTACTTC
TRBV28	TRBD1	TRBJ2-7	.	19	CASSSTRPDRLQSKYEQYF	TGTGCCAGCAGTTCTACTAGACCGGACAGGCTTCAAAGCAAGTACGAGCAGTACTTC
TRBV7-2	TRBD1	TRBJ1-2	.	17	CASSVSRRDRVDYGYTF	TGTGCCAGCAGCGTATCGCGCCGGGACAGGGTCGACTATGGCTACACCTTC
TRBV3-1/TRBV3-2	TRBD1	TRBJ1-6	.	16	CASSLAGTGYNSPLHF	TGTGCCAGCAGTTTGGCAGGGACAGGGTACAATTCACCCCTCCACTTT
TRBV12-3/TRBV12-4	.	TRBJ2-7	.	13	CASSSGAGREQYF	TGTGCCAGCAGTTCCGGGGCCGGTAGAGAGCAGTACTTC
TRBV3-1/TRBV3-2	.	TRBJ1-4	once	14	CASSPRGANEKLFF	TGTGCCAGCAGCCCCCGAGGAGCTAATGAAAAACTGTTTTTT
TRBV19	.	TRBJ1-1	.	15	CASSIEGTVNTEAFF	TGTGCCAGTAGTATAGAAGGCACCGTGAACACTGAAGCTTTCTTT
TRBV7-8	TRBD2	TRBJ2-5	.	17	CASSPRLAGVRGETQYF	TGTGCCAGCAGCCCAAGACTAGCGGGAGTCAGGGGGGAGACCCAGTACTTC